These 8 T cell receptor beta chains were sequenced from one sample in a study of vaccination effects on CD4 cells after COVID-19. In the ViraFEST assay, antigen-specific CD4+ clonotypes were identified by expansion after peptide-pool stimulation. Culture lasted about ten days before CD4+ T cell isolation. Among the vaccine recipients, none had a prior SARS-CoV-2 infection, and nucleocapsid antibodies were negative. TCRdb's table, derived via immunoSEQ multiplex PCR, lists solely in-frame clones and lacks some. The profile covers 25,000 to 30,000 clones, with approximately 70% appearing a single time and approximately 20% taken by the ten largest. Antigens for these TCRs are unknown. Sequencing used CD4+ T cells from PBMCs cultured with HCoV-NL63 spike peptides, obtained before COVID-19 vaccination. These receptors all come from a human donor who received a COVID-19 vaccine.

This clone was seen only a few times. The CDR3 coding sequence is TGCGCCAGCAGCCAAGATCGGGTGAGGGGCTACACCTTC. The encoded protein is CASSQDRVRGYTF. This rearrangement joins TRBV4-1 to TRBJ1-2; D is unclear. The V gene lost 0 bases and the J gene lost 8 bases, with 10 bases spanning the gap. Germline assignment: CDR1 MGHRA and CDR2 YSYEKL. This CDR3 region has 13 residues.

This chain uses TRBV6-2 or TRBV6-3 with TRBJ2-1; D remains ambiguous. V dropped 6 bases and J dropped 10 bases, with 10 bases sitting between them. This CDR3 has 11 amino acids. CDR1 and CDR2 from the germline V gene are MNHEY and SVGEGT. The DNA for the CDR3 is TGTGCCAGCAGCCGACGGTCGGAGCAGTTCTTC. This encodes CASSRRSEQFF.

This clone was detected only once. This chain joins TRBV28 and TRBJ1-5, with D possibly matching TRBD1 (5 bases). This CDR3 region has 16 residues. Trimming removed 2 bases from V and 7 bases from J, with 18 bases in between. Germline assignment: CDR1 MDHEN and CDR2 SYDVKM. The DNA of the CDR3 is TGTGCCAGCAGTTTAGGCCGGGGCCCCTCAGGGCAGCCCCAGCATTTT. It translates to CASSLGRGPSGQPQHF.

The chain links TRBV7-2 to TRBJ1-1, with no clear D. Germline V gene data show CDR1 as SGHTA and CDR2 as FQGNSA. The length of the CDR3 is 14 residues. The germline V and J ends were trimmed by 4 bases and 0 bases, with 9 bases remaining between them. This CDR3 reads CASSSPNMNTEAFF. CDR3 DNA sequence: TGTGCCAGCAGCTCCCCCAATATGAACACTGAAGCTTTCTTT.

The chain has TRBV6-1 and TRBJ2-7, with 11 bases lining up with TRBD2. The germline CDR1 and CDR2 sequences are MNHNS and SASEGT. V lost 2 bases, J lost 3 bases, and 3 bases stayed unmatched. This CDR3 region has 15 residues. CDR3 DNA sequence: TGTGCCAGCAGTGAACGACTAGCGGGGTTCTACGAGCAGTACTTC. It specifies CASSERLAGFYEQYF.

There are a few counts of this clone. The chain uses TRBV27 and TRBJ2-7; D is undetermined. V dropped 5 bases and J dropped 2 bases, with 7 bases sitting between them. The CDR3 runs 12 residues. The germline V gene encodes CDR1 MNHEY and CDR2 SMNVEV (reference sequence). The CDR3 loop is CASSALPYEQYF. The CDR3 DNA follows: TGTGCCAGCAGTGCCCTCCCCTACGAGCAGTACTTC.

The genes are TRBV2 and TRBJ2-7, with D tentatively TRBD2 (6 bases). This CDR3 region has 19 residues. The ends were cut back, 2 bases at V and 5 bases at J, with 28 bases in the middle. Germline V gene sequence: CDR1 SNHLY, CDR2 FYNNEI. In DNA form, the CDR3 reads TGTGCCAGCAGTGAATATTCCCCCGCGGGGTTATTTGGGTACCACGAGCAGTACTTC. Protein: CASSEYSPAGLFGYHEQYF.

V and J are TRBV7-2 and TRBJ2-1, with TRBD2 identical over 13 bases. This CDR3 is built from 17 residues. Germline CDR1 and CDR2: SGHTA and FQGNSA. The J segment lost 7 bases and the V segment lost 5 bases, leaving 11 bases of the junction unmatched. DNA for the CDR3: TGTGCCAGCAGCCCCCGACTAGCGGGGGGACTCCATAATGAGCAGTTCTTC. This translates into CASSPRLAGGLHNEQFF. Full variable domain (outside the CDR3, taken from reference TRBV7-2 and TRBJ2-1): GAGVSQSPSNKVTEKGKDVELRCDPISGHTALYWYRQSLGQGLEFLIYFQGNSAPDKSGLPSDRFSAERTGGSVSTLTIQRTQQEDSAVYLCASSPRLAGGLHNEQFFGPGTRLTVL.